The rows below give T cell receptor beta chains drawn from one sample of a study of blood T cell repertoires in COVID-19. Produced via immunoSEQ multiplex PCR; TCRdb's table is partial and in-frame only. The table lists fewer than 250,000 clones, 86% of them singletons. Source material: peripheral blood. All receptors come from a woman between 45 and 60 years old with acute or convalescent COVID-19. Each CDR3 is given with its conserved first and last residue. D genes are given only for firm matches. Clone size, where shown, is once, few, many, or a class for clones that have expanded.

CDR3nt: TGTGCCAGCAGCCTGACAGGGCCATCGTACAATGAGCAGTTCTTC
CDR3aa: CASSLTGPSYNEQFF
d_gene: TRBD1
v_gene: TRBV7-8
j_gene: TRBJ2-1
abundance: -

CDR3nt: TGTGCCAGTAGACCCGACAGGGGTCACTATGGCTACACCTTC
CDR3aa: CASRPDRGHYGYTF
d_gene: TRBD1
v_gene: TRBV19
j_gene: TRBJ1-2
abundance: -

CDR3nt: TGTGCCACCAGCAGAGGGGACAGGGGATATCAGCCCCAGCATTTT
CDR3aa: CATSRGDRGYQPQHF
d_gene: TRBD1
v_gene: TRBV15
j_gene: TRBJ1-5
abundance: -

CDR3nt: TGTGCCAGCAGTTCCGGGATTTACAATGAGCAGTTCTTC
CDR3aa: CASSSGIYNEQFF
d_gene: -
v_gene: TRBV5-4
j_gene: TRBJ2-1
abundance: -

CDR3nt: TGTGCCAGTAGTACCGGACAGCAATATGGCTACACCTTC
CDR3aa: CASSTGQQYGYTF
d_gene: -
v_gene: TRBV19
j_gene: TRBJ1-2
abundance: -

CDR3nt: TGCGCCAGCACCCCCACGGCTAGCGAAAGCACAGATACGCAGTATTTT
CDR3aa: CASTPTASESTDTQYF
d_gene: -
v_gene: TRBV5-1
j_gene: TRBJ2-3
abundance: -

CDR3nt: TGTGCCAGTAGTATAACACACCCCTCTGGGGCCAACGTCCTGACTTTC
CDR3aa: CASSITHPSGANVLTF
d_gene: -
v_gene: TRBV19
j_gene: TRBJ2-6
abundance: -

CDR3nt: TGTGCCAGCGCGGCGGCGGGGATGAACACTGAAGCTTTCTTT
CDR3aa: CASAAAGMNTEAFF
d_gene: -
v_gene: TRBV13
j_gene: TRBJ1-1
abundance: -

CDR3nt: TGCAGCGCCTCACAGGGTAATGTTTACACTGAAGCTTTCTTT
CDR3aa: CSASQGNVYTEAFF
d_gene: -
v_gene: TRBV29-1
j_gene: TRBJ1-1
abundance: -

CDR3nt: TGTGCCAGCAGCCGCTATATTGAGGAGACCCAGTACTTC
CDR3aa: CASSRYIEETQYF
d_gene: -
v_gene: TRBV11-2
j_gene: TRBJ2-5
abundance: once

CDR3nt: TGTGCCAGCAGCTTTGGGCCCCAGGCCCCCTGGGCTTTCTTT
CDR3aa: CASSFGPQAPWAFF
d_gene: -
v_gene: TRBV11-2
j_gene: TRBJ1-1
abundance: -

CDR3nt: TGCGCCAGCAGCCAGGTGGGACAGAAGTACACTGAAGCTTTCTTT
CDR3aa: CASSQVGQKYTEAFF
d_gene: TRBD1
v_gene: TRBV4-3
j_gene: TRBJ1-1
abundance: -

CDR3nt: TGTGCCAGTATTGGGCAGCCTAATGAAAAACTGTTTTTT
CDR3aa: CASIGQPNEKLFF
d_gene: -
v_gene: TRBV19
j_gene: TRBJ1-4
abundance: -

CDR3nt: TGTGCCAGCAGCGTAGCTAGGGCAGGACTTAACACCGGGGAGCTGTTTTTT
CDR3aa: CASSVARAGLNTGELFF
d_gene: -
v_gene: TRBV9
j_gene: TRBJ2-2
abundance: once

CDR3nt: TGTGCCAGCTCACCAGCGAAGAGCTCCTACGAGCAGTACTTC
CDR3aa: CASSPAKSSYEQYF
d_gene: -
v_gene: TRBV18
j_gene: TRBJ2-7
abundance: -

CDR3nt: TGTGCCAGCAGCCGGGGACAGAGCCTGTTTTTT
CDR3aa: CASSRGQSLFF
d_gene: TRBD1
v_gene: TRBV12-3/TRBV12-4
j_gene: TRBJ1-4
abundance: -

CDR3nt: TGTGCCAGCAGCTTAACGTATACGAGGGACACTGAAGCTTTCTTT
CDR3aa: CASSLTYTRDTEAFF
d_gene: -
v_gene: TRBV7-3
j_gene: TRBJ1-1
abundance: -

CDR3nt: TGTGCCAGCTCAACGGTTAGTACTGAAGCTTTCTTT
CDR3aa: CASSTVSTEAFF
d_gene: -
v_gene: TRBV18
j_gene: TRBJ1-1
abundance: -

CDR3nt: TGTGCCAGCAGCGGAAGCGGGACAACCGGGGAGCTGTTTTTT
CDR3aa: CASSGSGTTGELFF
d_gene: -
v_gene: TRBV7-8
j_gene: TRBJ2-2
abundance: -

CDR3nt: TGCGCCAGCAGCTTGGTTAGGGGACAAGACTATGGCTACACCTTC
CDR3aa: CASSLVRGQDYGYTF
d_gene: -
v_gene: TRBV5-1
j_gene: TRBJ1-2
abundance: few

CDR3nt: TGTGCCAGCAGTCTGCGAGACAGGGCCCTAACCTGGACTGAAGCTTTCTTT
CDR3aa: CASSLRDRALTWTEAFF
d_gene: TRBD1
v_gene: TRBV6-6
j_gene: TRBJ1-1
abundance: -

CDR3nt: TGCGCCAGCAGCCAAGGGGCAGGGGTATACAATGAGCAGTTCTTC
CDR3aa: CASSQGAGVYNEQFF
d_gene: -
v_gene: TRBV4-3
j_gene: TRBJ2-1
abundance: -

CDR3nt: TGTGCCAGCAGCTTAGCACTTGCCTACGAGCAGTACTTC
CDR3aa: CASSLALAYEQYF
d_gene: -
v_gene: TRBV7-2
j_gene: TRBJ2-7
abundance: many

CDR3nt: TGTGCCAGCAGCTTTGGACTAGCGGGGCCCCAATGGGAGACCCAGTACTTC
CDR3aa: CASSFGLAGPQWETQYF
d_gene: TRBD2
v_gene: TRBV5-4
j_gene: TRBJ2-5
abundance: -

CDR3nt: TGTGCCAGCAGCTTAGATTACAACAACGTCCTGACTTTC
CDR3aa: CASSLDYNNVLTF
d_gene: -
v_gene: TRBV7-2
j_gene: TRBJ2-6
abundance: -

CDR3nt: TGTGCCAGCAAACATTGGACAGGTGACGGCTACACCTTC
CDR3aa: CASKHWTGDGYTF
d_gene: TRBD1
v_gene: TRBV5-4
j_gene: TRBJ1-2
abundance: -

CDR3nt: TGTGCCAGCAGCCCGATCGGACTAGCGGGAGGGCGGTACAATGAGCAGTTCTTC
CDR3aa: CASSPIGLAGGRYNEQFF
d_gene: TRBD2
v_gene: TRBV5-6
j_gene: TRBJ2-1
abundance: once

CDR3nt: TGTGCCAGCAGCCAAGGGACAGACTTCAATCAGCCCCAGCATTTT
CDR3aa: CASSQGTDFNQPQHF
d_gene: -
v_gene: TRBV3-1/TRBV3-2
j_gene: TRBJ1-5
abundance: -

CDR3nt: TGCGCCAGCAGCCGCGGTGGGGAGCGGGAAAACATTCAGTACTTC
CDR3aa: CASSRGGERENIQYF
d_gene: -
v_gene: TRBV5-1
j_gene: TRBJ2-4
abundance: -

CDR3nt: TGTGCCAGCAGAATTCGGGACAATCAGCCCCAGCATTTT
CDR3aa: CASRIRDNQPQHF
d_gene: -
v_gene: TRBV12-3/TRBV12-4
j_gene: TRBJ1-5
abundance: -

CDR3nt: TGTGCCAGCACCCGGACTGTGAACACTGAAGCTTTCTTT
CDR3aa: CASTRTVNTEAFF
d_gene: -
v_gene: TRBV12-3/TRBV12-4
j_gene: TRBJ1-1
abundance: -

CDR3nt: TGCGCCAGCAGCTTGGTTTCTCTAGATCAAGAGACCCAGTACTTC
CDR3aa: CASSLVSLDQETQYF
d_gene: -
v_gene: TRBV5-1
j_gene: TRBJ2-5
abundance: -

CDR3nt: TGTGCCAGCAGCCGGGGGGCCTCTGGAAGTGAGCAGTTCTTC
CDR3aa: CASSRGASGSEQFF
d_gene: -
v_gene: TRBV7-2
j_gene: TRBJ2-1
abundance: -

CDR3nt: TGTGCCAGCAGCCCTTTGGGGGGACTACCGTACGAGCAGTACTTC
CDR3aa: CASSPLGGLPYEQYF
d_gene: TRBD2
v_gene: TRBV3-1/TRBV3-2
j_gene: TRBJ2-7
abundance: -

CDR3nt: TGTGCCAGCAGCTTAGAGAACACGAATCAGCCCCAGCATTTT
CDR3aa: CASSLENTNQPQHF
d_gene: -
v_gene: TRBV7-2
j_gene: TRBJ1-5
abundance: -

CDR3nt: TGTGCCAGCAGCTTAAACACAATGAACACTGAAGCTTTCTTT
CDR3aa: CASSLNTMNTEAFF
d_gene: -
v_gene: TRBV7-2
j_gene: TRBJ1-1
abundance: -

CDR3nt: TGTGCCAGCAGTTACACCTACAGGAGAGCTAACTATGGCTACACCTTC
CDR3aa: CASSYTYRRANYGYTF
d_gene: -
v_gene: TRBV6-5
j_gene: TRBJ1-2
abundance: -

CDR3nt: TGCGCCAGCAGCCAAACCGGGACAGGAGACACCGGGGAGCTGTTTTTT
CDR3aa: CASSQTGTGDTGELFF
d_gene: TRBD1
v_gene: TRBV4-1
j_gene: TRBJ2-2
abundance: -

CDR3nt: TGTGCCAGCTGTAGGCGGGACCAAGAGACCCAGTACTTC
CDR3aa: CASCRRDQETQYF
d_gene: -
v_gene: TRBV6-5
j_gene: TRBJ2-5
abundance: -

CDR3nt: TGTGCCACCAGCAGACCGGGATGGACTGAAGCTTTCTTT
CDR3aa: CATSRPGWTEAFF
d_gene: -
v_gene: TRBV15
j_gene: TRBJ1-1
abundance: once

CDR3nt: TGTGCCAGCAGTTACCCCAGCGGGGGGGCTTGGGAGCAGTTCTTC
CDR3aa: CASSYPSGGAWEQFF
d_gene: TRBD2
v_gene: TRBV6-2/TRBV6-3
j_gene: TRBJ2-1
abundance: once

CDR3nt: TGTGCCATCAGTGAAGGCCTAGCGGGGGTAGAGACCCAGTACTTC
CDR3aa: CAISEGLAGVETQYF
d_gene: TRBD2
v_gene: TRBV10-3
j_gene: TRBJ2-5
abundance: -

CDR3nt: TGTGCCAGTAGTATTTCACTAGCCCCCTACAATGAGCAGTTCTTC
CDR3aa: CASSISLAPYNEQFF
d_gene: -
v_gene: TRBV19
j_gene: TRBJ2-1
abundance: -

CDR3nt: TGCAGTGCTAGTGACCGCTACAACATTCAGTACTTC
CDR3aa: CSASDRYNIQYF
d_gene: -
v_gene: TRBV20-1
j_gene: TRBJ2-4
abundance: few

CDR3nt: TGTGCCAGCAGTGACCCAGGGGCCAGCTCCTACGAGCAGTACTTC
CDR3aa: CASSDPGASSYEQYF
d_gene: -
v_gene: TRBV6-1
j_gene: TRBJ2-7
abundance: -

CDR3nt: TGTGCCAGCAGACCCGGGACACCGAACACCGGGGAGCTGTTTTTT
CDR3aa: CASRPGTPNTGELFF
d_gene: -
v_gene: TRBV7-2
j_gene: TRBJ2-2
abundance: -

CDR3nt: TGCGCCAGCAGCCAAGAGGCGGGGGGCCGGGGGACCATATATTTT
CDR3aa: CASSQEAGGRGTIYF
d_gene: -
v_gene: TRBV4-3
j_gene: TRBJ1-3
abundance: -

CDR3nt: TGTGCCAGCAGCCACGTAGCGGGGAAGGACACCGGGGAGCTGTTTTTT
CDR3aa: CASSHVAGKDTGELFF
d_gene: TRBD2
v_gene: TRBV7-9
j_gene: TRBJ2-2
abundance: -

CDR3nt: TGTGCCTGGAGTCTTAGCGGATGGTCTGGGGCCAACGTCCTGACTTTC
CDR3aa: CAWSLSGWSGANVLTF
d_gene: -
v_gene: TRBV30
j_gene: TRBJ2-6
abundance: -